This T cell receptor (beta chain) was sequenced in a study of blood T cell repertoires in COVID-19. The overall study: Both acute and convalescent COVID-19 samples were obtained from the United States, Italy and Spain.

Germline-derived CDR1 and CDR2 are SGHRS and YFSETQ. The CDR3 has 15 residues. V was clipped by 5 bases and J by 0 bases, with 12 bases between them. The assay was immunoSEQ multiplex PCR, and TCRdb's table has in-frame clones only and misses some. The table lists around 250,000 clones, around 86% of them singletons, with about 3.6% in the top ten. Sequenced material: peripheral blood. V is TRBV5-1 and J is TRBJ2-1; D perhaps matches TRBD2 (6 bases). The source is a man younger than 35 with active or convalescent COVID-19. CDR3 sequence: CASSGDSSSYNEQFF. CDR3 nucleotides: TGCGCCAGCAGTGGGGACTCCTCCTCCTACAATGAGCAGTTCTTC.